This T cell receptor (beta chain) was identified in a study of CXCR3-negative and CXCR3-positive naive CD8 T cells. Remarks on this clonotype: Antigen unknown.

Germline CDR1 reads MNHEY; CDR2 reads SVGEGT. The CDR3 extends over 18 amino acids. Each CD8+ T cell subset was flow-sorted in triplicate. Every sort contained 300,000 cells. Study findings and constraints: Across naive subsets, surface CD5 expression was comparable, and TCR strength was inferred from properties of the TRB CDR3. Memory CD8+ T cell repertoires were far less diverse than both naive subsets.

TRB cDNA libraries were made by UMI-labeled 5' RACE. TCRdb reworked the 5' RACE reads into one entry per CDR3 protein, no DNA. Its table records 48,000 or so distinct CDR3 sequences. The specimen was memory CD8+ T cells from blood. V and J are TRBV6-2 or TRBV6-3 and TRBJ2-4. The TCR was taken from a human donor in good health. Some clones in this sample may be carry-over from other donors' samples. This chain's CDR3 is CASSPKGSVRWAKNIQYF.